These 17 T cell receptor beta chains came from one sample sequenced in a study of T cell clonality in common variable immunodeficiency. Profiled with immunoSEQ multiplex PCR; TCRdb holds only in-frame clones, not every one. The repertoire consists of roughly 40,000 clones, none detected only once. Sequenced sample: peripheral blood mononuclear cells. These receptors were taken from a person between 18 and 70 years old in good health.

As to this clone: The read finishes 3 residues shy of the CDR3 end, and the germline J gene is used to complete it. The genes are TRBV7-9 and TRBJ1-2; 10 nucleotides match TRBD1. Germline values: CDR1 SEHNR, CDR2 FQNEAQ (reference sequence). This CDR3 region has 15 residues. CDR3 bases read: TGTGCCAGCAGCTTAGTTGACAGGGGGCTGCAGGGC. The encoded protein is CASSLVDRGLQG. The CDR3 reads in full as CASSLVDRGLQGYTF.

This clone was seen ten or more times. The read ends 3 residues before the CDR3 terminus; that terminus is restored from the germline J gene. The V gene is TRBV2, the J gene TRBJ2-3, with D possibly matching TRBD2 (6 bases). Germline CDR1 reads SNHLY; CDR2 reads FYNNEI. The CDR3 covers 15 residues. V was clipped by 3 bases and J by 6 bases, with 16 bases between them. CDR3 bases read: TGTGCCAGCAGTGAGATTGGGGCGGGGAGGGATACG. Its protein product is CASSEIGAGRDT. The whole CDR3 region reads CASSEIGAGRDTQYF.

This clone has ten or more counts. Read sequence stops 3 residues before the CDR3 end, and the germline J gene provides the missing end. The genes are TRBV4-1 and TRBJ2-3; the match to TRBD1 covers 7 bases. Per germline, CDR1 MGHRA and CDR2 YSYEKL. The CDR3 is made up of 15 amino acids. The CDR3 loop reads CASSQDRGSGQPQYF. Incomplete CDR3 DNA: TGCGCCAGCAGCCAAGATCGGGGTTCGGGACAGCCG.

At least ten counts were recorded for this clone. The CDR3 is CASSRGGGGTDTQYF. The sequenced part of the CDR3 DNA is TGTGCCAGTAGTCGAGGCGGAGGTGGCACAGATACG. The chain recombines TRBV19 with TRBJ2-3; D possibly corresponds to TRBD2 (5 bases). The read ends 3 residues shy of where the CDR3 ends; the end is completed using the germline J gene. The CDR3 is made up of 15 amino acids. Per germline, CDR1 LNHDA and CDR2 SQIVND (reference sequence). Trimming shortened V by 5 bases and J by 1 base, and 13 bases separated the two germline ends.

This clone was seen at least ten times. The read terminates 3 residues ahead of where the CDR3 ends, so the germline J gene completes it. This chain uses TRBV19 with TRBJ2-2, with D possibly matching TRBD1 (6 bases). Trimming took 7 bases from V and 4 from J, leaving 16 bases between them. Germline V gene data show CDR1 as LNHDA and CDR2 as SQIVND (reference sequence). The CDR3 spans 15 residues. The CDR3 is CASTTTGILTGELFF. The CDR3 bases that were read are TGTGCCAGTACCACCACAGGGATCCTCACCGGGGAG.

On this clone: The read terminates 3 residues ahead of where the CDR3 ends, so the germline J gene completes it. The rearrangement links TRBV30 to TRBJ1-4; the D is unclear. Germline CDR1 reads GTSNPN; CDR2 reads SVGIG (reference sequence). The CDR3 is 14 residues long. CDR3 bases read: TGTGCCTGGAAGCGGGAGGTCGGTTATTCACCA. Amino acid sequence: CAWKREVGYSP. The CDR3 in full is CAWKREVGYSPLFF.

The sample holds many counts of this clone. The covered CDR3 bases are TGTGCTAGTGGTTTGGAAGGACTAGCCGGTGAG. Translating it yields CASGLEGLAGE. The complete CDR3 reads CASGLEGLAGEQFF. The chain joins TRBV12-5 to TRBJ2-1; 8 nucleotides match TRBD2. The CDR3 end lies 3 residues beyond the end of the read and is filled in from the germline J gene. Trimming took 1 base from V and 9 from J; bases not matched to a gene: 5. Per germline, CDR1 LGHNT and CDR2 FRNRAP. CDR3 size: 14 residues. Drawing the rest from reference TRBV12-5 and TRBJ2-1, the complete variable domain is DARVTQTPRHKVTEMGQEVTMRCQPILGHNTVFWYRQTMMQGLELLAYFRNRAPLDDSGMPKDRFSAEMPDATLATLKIQPSEPRDSAVYFCASGLEGLAGEQFFGPGTRLTVL.

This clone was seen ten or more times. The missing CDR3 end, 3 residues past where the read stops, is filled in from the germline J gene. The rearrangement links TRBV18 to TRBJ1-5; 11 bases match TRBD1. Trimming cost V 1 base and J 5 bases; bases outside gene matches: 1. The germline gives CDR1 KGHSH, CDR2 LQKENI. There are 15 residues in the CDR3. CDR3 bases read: TGTGCCAGCTCACCACGGACAGGGGGCGATCAGCCC. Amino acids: CASSPRTGGDQP. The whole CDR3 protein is CASSPRTGGDQPQHF.

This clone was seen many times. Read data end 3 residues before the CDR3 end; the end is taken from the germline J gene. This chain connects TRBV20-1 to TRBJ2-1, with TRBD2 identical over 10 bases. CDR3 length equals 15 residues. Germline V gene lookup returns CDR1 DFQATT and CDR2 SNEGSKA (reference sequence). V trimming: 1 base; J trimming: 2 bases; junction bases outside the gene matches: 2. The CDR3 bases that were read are TGCAGTGCTAGAGGCCTAGCGGGAGCCTACAATGAG. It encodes CSARGLAGAYNE. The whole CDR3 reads CSARGLAGAYNEQFF.

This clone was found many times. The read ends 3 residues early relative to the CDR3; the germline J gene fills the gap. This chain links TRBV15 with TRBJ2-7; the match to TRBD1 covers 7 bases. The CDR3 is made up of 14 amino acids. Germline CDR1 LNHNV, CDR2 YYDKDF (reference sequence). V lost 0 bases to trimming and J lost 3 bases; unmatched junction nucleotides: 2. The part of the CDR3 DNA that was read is TGTGCCACCAGCAGAGAGACAGGGAACTACGAG. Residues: CATSRETGNYE. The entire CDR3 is CATSRETGNYEQYF.

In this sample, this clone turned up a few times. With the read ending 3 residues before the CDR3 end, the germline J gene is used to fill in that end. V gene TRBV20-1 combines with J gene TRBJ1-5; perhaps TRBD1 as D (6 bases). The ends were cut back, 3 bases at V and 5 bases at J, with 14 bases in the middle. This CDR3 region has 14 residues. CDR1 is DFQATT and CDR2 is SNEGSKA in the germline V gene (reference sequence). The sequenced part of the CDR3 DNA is TGCAGTGCTAGGGAACAGGGACCCTATCAGCCC. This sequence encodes CSAREQGPYQP. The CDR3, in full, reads CSAREQGPYQPQHF.

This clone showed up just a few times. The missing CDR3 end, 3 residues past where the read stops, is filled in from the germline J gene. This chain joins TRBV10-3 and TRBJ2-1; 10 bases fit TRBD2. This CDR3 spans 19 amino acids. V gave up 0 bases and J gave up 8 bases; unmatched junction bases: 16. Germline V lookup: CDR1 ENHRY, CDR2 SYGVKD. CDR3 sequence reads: CAISESESKFSGRIYEQFF. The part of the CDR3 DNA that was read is TGTGCCATCAGTGAGTCCGAGTCGAAGTTTAGCGGGAGGATCTATGAG.

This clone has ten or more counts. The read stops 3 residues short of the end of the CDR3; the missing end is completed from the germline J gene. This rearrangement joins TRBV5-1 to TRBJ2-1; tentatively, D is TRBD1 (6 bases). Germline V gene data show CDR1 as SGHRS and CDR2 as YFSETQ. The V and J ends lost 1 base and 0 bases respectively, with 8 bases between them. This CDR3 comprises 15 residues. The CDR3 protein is CASSLTGSSYNEQFF. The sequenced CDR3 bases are TGCGCCAGCAGCTTGACAGGGAGCTCCTACAATGAG.

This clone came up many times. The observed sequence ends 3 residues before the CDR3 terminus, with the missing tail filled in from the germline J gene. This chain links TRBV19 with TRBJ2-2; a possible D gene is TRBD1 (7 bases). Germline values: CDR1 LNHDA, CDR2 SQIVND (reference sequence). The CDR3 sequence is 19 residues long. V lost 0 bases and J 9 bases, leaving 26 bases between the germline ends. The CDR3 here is CASSIELQGGAVLRWELFF. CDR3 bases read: TGTGCCAGTAGTATAGAGTTGCAGGGGGGAGCTGTACTAAGATGGGAG.

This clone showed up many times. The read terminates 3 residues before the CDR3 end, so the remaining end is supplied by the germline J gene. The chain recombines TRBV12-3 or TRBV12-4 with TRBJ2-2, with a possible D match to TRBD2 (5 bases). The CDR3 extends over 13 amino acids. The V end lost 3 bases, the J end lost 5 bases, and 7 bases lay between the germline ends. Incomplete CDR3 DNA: TGTGCCAGCAGTTTGGTAGCGACCGGGGAG. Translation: CASSLVATGE. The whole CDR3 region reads CASSLVATGELFF.

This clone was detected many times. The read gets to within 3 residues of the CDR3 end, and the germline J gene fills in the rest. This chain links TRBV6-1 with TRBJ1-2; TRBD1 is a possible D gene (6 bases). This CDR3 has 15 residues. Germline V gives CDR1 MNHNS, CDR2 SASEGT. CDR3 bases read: TGTGCCAGCAGTGAAGGACTCCAGGGGCGCGGGGGC. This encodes CASSEGLQGRGG. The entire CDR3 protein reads CASSEGLQGRGGYTF.

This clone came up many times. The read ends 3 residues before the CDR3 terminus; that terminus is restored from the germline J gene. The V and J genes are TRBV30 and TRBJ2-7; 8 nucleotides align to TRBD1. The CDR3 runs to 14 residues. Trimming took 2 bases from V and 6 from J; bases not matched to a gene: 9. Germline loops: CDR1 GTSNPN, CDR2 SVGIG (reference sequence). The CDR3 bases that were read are TGTGCCTGGAGTCAGCAGGGGGCCTTCGGCGAG. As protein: CAWSQQGAFGE. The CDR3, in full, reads CAWSQQGAFGEQYF.